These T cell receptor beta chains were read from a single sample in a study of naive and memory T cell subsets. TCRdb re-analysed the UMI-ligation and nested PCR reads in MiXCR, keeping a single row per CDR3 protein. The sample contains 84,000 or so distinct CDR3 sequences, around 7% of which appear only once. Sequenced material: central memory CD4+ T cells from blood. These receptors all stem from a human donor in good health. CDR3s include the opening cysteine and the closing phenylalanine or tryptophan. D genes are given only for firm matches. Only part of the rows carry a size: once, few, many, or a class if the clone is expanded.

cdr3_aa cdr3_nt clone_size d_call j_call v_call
CAWSGGGALEKLFF TGTGCCTGGAGCGGCGGGGGCGCATTGGAAAAACTGTTTTTT few - TRBJ1-4 TRBV30
CASSATGQETQYF TGCGCCAGCAGTGCCACTGGCCAAGAGACCCAGTACTTC - - TRBJ2-5 TRBV10-2
CSATSGGNYGYTF TGCAGCGCAACCTCCGGGGGAAACTATGGCTACACCTTC many - TRBJ1-2 TRBV29-1
CAWSVGTFNQPQHF TGTGCCTGGAGTGTTGGGACCTTCAATCAGCCCCAGCATTTT few - TRBJ1-5 TRBV30
CASSIGAGSFSPGELFF TGTGCCAGTAGTATTGGGGCGGGAAGTTTCTCGCCCGGGGAGCTGTTTTTT many - TRBJ2-2 TRBV19
CSALRRGEGNTIYF TGCAGTGCCCTCCGCAGGGGGGAAGGAAACACCATATATTTT many TRBD1 TRBJ1-3 TRBV20-1
CASSRGGPTTYNEQFF TGTGCCAGCAGCCGCGGGGGCCCGACAACCTACAATGAGCAGTTCTTC many - TRBJ2-1 TRBV7-2
CASSLAQTGRPFF TGTGCCAGCAGCTTAGCCCAGACAGGGCGGCCTTTCTTT many TRBD1 TRBJ1-1 TRBV11-1
CATSDSRVDTQYF TGTGCCACCAGTGATTCCAGGGTGGATACCCAGTACTTC few - TRBJ2-5 TRBV24-1
CASSKAAARGSGSGNTIYF TGTGCCAGCAGCAAAGCGGCGGCCCGAGGCTCAGGATCTGGAAACACCATATATTTT - - TRBJ1-3 TRBV21-1
CASSGGGTRSYEQYF TGTGCCAGCAGCGGGGGGGGGACGAGATCCTACGAGCAGTACTTC many TRBD2 TRBJ2-7 TRBV5-4
CASSGTPSGSRNQPQHF TGTGCCAGCAGTGGAACTCCTTCGGGTTCTCGCAATCAGCCCCAGCATTTT many - TRBJ1-5 TRBV6-2/TRBV6-3
CASGGFSTDTQYF TGTGCTAGCGGGGGATTTAGCACAGATACGCAGTATTTT many TRBD2 TRBJ2-3 TRBV7-9
CASSYSGGVGGYTF TGTGCCAGCAGTTACTCCGGGGGAGTGGGTGGCTACACCTTC many - TRBJ1-2 TRBV6-6
CASSLRGAAGELFF TGTGCCAGCAGTTTAAGGGGGGCGGCCGGGGAGCTGTTTTTT many - TRBJ2-2 TRBV27
CSARGPGLRSYNEQFF TGCAGTGCTAGAGGTCCGGGACTAAGGTCCTACAATGAGCAGTTCTTC - TRBD2 TRBJ2-1 TRBV20-1
CASSIVGGVPRNEQFF TGCGCCAGCAGCATTGTTGGCGGGGTGCCGAGGAATGAGCAGTTCTTC - - TRBJ2-1 TRBV5-1
CASSSPSGANEKLFF TGTGCCAGCAGCTCACCATCTGGGGCTAATGAAAAACTGTTTTTT few - TRBJ1-4 TRBV12-3/TRBV12-4
CSVSHTEAFF TGCAGCGTTTCACACACTGAAGCTTTCTTT few - TRBJ1-1 TRBV29-1
CASSYRLVQGSSYNSPLHF TGTGCCAGCAGTTACCGGCTCGTACAGGGGAGCTCCTATAATTCACCCCTCCACTTT many TRBD1 TRBJ1-6 TRBV6-5
CASSFSRVGGTQYF TGTGCCAGCAGCTTTTCCCGTGTCGGAGGTACGCAGTATTTT many - TRBJ2-3 TRBV11-2
CSATDPRLGPQHF TGCAGTGCAACCGACCCGCGCTTGGGGCCCCAGCATTTT - - TRBJ1-5 TRBV20-1
CAWSKGGPSGGETQYF TGTGCCTGGAGTAAAGGCGGCCCTAGCGGGGGGGAGACCCAGTACTTC - TRBD2 TRBJ2-5 TRBV30
CASSPGTLNYGYTF TGTGCCAGCTCACCGGGGACACTTAACTATGGCTACACCTTC - - TRBJ1-2 TRBV18
CASSRRTGTDTQYF TGTGCCAGCAGCCGAAGGACAGGCACAGATACGCAGTATTTT few - TRBJ2-3 TRBV3-1
CSARAGTSLEQYF TGCAGTGCTAGGGCAGGGACTAGCCTCGAGCAGTACTTC many TRBD2 TRBJ2-7 TRBV20-1
CASSPDSGWVTEAFF TGTGCCAGCTCACCCGACAGTGGGTGGGTCACTGAAGCTTTCTTT - - TRBJ1-1 TRBV18
CASSFIFRGLGGYTF TGTGCCAGCAGTTTTATTTTCAGGGGGCTTGGTGGCTACACCTTC few TRBD1 TRBJ1-2 TRBV28
CASSDKMGQSQPQHF TGTGCCAGCAGTGATAAAATGGGACAGTCCCAGCCCCAGCATTTT many TRBD1 TRBJ1-5 TRBV2
CASSLPYAGYEQYF TGTGCCAGCAGCTTACCCTACGCGGGTTACGAGCAGTACTTC many - TRBJ2-7 TRBV11-1
CASSRQGGDSPLHF TGTGCCAGCAGCCGGCAGGGAGGGGATTCACCCCTCCACTTT - - TRBJ1-6 TRBV4-2
CASSFPGLSAVHF TGTGCCAGCAGTTTCCCAGGTCTCTCCGCTGTTCACTTC - - TRBJ2-1 TRBV28
CASTSLGDNRRNYNSPLHF TGTGCCAGCACCTCTCTCGGGGACAACCGAAGGAATTATAATTCACCCCTCCACTTT - - TRBJ1-6 TRBV28
CASSQKTGLYGYTF TGTGCCAGCAGCCAAAAAACAGGACTCTATGGCTACACCTTC many - TRBJ1-2 TRBV3-1
CAISESGDNTEAFF TGTGCCATCAGTGAGTCGGGGGACAACACTGAAGCTTTCTTT many - TRBJ1-1 TRBV10-3
CASSFLGVNQPQHF TGTGCCAGCAGCTTTCTGGGGGTCAATCAGCCCCAGCATTTT many - TRBJ1-5 TRBV5-8
CASSPENFIRNTIYF TGTGCCAGCAGCCCCGAAAACTTCATCAGAAACACCATATATTTT many - TRBJ1-3 TRBV4-2
CASSERTLAGGPYEQFF TGTGCCAGCAGTGAACGAACGCTAGCGGGGGGGCCCTATGAGCAGTTCTTC - TRBD2 TRBJ2-1 TRBV6-1
CASSMEWGVSGANVLTF TGTGCCAGCAGCATGGAGTGGGGCGTCTCTGGGGCCAACGTCCTGACTTTC - - TRBJ2-6 TRBV12-3/TRBV12-4
CSAFSSRFGTQETQYF TGCAGTGCTTTCTCTTCTAGGTTCGGGACTCAAGAGACCCAGTACTTC many - TRBJ2-5 TRBV20-1
CASSPEHALPGANVLTF TGTGCCAGCTCCCCCGAACACGCTCTCCCTGGGGCCAACGTCCTGACTTTC many - TRBJ2-6 TRBV18
CASSIPGGDTRGGEQFF TGTGCCAGTAGTATCCCCGGGGGAGATACCCGGGGTGGTGAGCAGTTCTTC few - TRBJ2-1 TRBV19
CASQGGHATNEKLFF TGTGCCAGCCAGGGAGGGCACGCAACTAATGAAAAACTGTTTTTT few - TRBJ1-4 TRBV2